These 28 T cell receptor beta chains were all obtained from the same sample, sequenced in a study of OX40 agonist ivuxolimab in advanced cancers. This table comes from immunoSEQ multiplex PCR, and its TCRdb copy is limited to in-frame clones, with some not included. The sample holds around 68,000 clones, 91% seen once. Sequencing was performed on CD4+ or CD8+ T cells sorted from blood, taken in a trial of the OX40 agonist ivuxolimab. The receptors shown here come from an adult with an advanced solid tumor such as melanoma, head and neck, liver or kidney cancer.

This clone was seen a handful of times. The chain is built from TRBV5-5 and TRBJ2-7; TRBD1 matches at 11 bases. The V gene's germline CDR1 is SGHKS and CDR2 YYEKEE (reference sequence). The CDR3 extends over 16 amino acids. Losses at the gene ends were 0 bases for V and 5 bases for J; bases not matched to a gene: 7. The CDR3 DNA sequence: TGTGCCAGCAGCTTGGTGGTCCGGACAGGGGGCCACGAGCAGTACTTC. It translates to CASSLVVRTGGHEQYF.

This clone appeared once. V gene TRBV9 combines with J gene TRBJ1-1; TRBD1 might be the D (5 bases). V was trimmed by 0 bases and J by 6 bases, leaving 9 bases between them. Germline lookup yields CDR1 SGDLS and CDR2 YYNGEE. This CDR3 comprises 13 residues. CDR3 in DNA: TGTGCCAGCAGCGTAGTAGGGGACGCTGAAGCTTTCTTT. As protein: CASSVVGDAEAFF. Filled out from reference TRBV9 and TRBJ1-1, the complete variable domain reads DSGVTQTPKHLITATGQRVTLRCSPRSGDLSVYWYQQSLDQGLQFLIQYYNGEERAKGNILERFSAQQFPDLHSELNLSSLELGDSALYFCASSVVGDAEAFFGQGTRLTVV.

CDR3 in amino acids: CASSTGTGGGQPQHF. The DNA of the CDR3 is TGTGCCAGCAGTACCGGGACAGGGGGCGGGCAGCCCCAGCATTTT. The chain combines TRBV6-1 with TRBJ1-5, with 12 nucleotides matching TRBD1. The CDR3 covers 15 residues. Unmatched junction bases numbered 6, after V lost 5 bases and J lost 7 bases. Germline V CDR1 and CDR2: MNHNS, SASEGT.

This clone was seen once. The chain couples TRBV20-1 to TRBJ2-4; 7 bases fit TRBD2. From germline, CDR1 is DFQATT and CDR2 SNEGSKA (reference sequence). The V gene end was trimmed by 6 bases and the J gene end by 15 bases; junction bases not matched to a gene: 8. The CDR3 loop spans 10 amino acids. The CDR3 DNA reads TGCAGTGCCGGACTAGGTGTTTTGTACTTC. Protein sequence: CSAGLGVLYF.

The chain uses TRBV11-2 and TRBJ2-2; no firm D call. The germline V gene has CDR1 SGHAT and CDR2 FQNNGV. V was clipped by 5 bases and J by 1 base, with 8 bases between them. The CDR3 totals 14 residues. CDR3 region: CASSVDGNTGELFF. The CDR3 DNA sequence: TGTGCCAGCAGCGTGGACGGGAACACCGGGGAGCTGTTTTTT. The full variable domain, rest sourced from reference TRBV11-2 and TRBJ2-2, is EAGVAQSPRYKIIEKRQSVAFWCNPISGHATLYWYQQILGQGPKLLIQFQNNGVVDDSQLPKDRFSAERLKGVDSTLKIQPAKLEDSAVYLCASSVDGNTGELFFGEGSRLTVL.

This chain connects TRBV5-1 to TRBJ2-7; TRBD1 agrees at 8 bases. Germline V lookup: CDR1 SGHRS, CDR2 YFSETQ. V lost 5 bases, J lost 2 bases, and 12 bases stayed unmatched. The CDR3 sequence is 16 residues long. The CDR3 sequence: CASSQIPGGKTYEQYF. The DNA for the CDR3 is TGCGCCAGCAGTCAAATCCCAGGGGGCAAGACCTACGAGCAGTACTTC.

The chain joins TRBV5-6 to TRBJ2-1; 9 nucleotides line up with TRBD2. Germline V CDR1 and CDR2: SGHDT, YYEEEE. This CDR3 is built from 15 residues. The junction had 6 bases not matched to a gene; V was cut back by 5 bases and J by 3 bases. This CDR3 is CASSLNSGSYNEQFF. The CDR3 nucleotides are TGTGCCAGCAGTCTCAATAGCGGGAGCTACAATGAGCAGTTCTTC.

This sequence joins TRBV19 and TRBJ2-5; 14 bases align to TRBD2. The junction had 7 bases not matched to a gene; V was cut back by 10 bases and J by 3 bases. The CDR3 has 15 amino acids. Germline V gene data show CDR1 as LNHDA and CDR2 as SQIVND (reference sequence). CDR3 sequence reads: CATRTSGGPKETQYF. The DNA of the CDR3 is TGTGCCACCCGGACTAGCGGGGGGCCGAAAGAGACCCAGTACTTC.

The chain links TRBV7-2 to TRBJ1-1; tentative D call: TRBD1 (6 bases). Between the trimmed V and J ends, which lost 4 bases and 1 base, there was a span of 13 bases. Germline CDR1 is SGHTA and CDR2 is FQGNSA. The CDR3 is 15 amino acids. The CDR3 region is CASSSVGGQNTEAFF. The DNA of the CDR3 is TGTGCCAGCAGCTCTGTGGGGGGCCAGAACACTGAAGCTTTCTTT.

This clone turned up a few times. In DNA form, the CDR3 reads TGTGCCAGCAGGGAACAGGGACCGTCCTACGAGCAGTACTTC. Translating it yields CASREQGPSYEQYF. The chain has TRBV2 and TRBJ2-7; weak D call: TRBD1 (6 bases). The germline V gene encodes CDR1 SNHLY and CDR2 FYNNEI. The V and J ends lost 6 bases and 1 base respectively, with 13 bases between them. The CDR3 length is 14 residues.

This chain uses TRBV4-1 with TRBJ1-2; 8 positions match TRBD1. Trimming took 2 bases from V and 2 from J; bases not matched to a gene: 4. There are 15 residues in the CDR3. In germline, CDR1 is MGHRA, CDR2 YSYEKL. The DNA of the CDR3 is TGCGCCAGCAGCCAATCTAGACAGGGGAACTATGGCTACACCTTC. Protein: CASSQSRQGNYGYTF.

This chain links TRBV5-1 with TRBJ2-7, with D unclear. Per germline, CDR1 SGHRS and CDR2 YFSETQ. V gave up 2 bases and J gave up 2 bases, with 8 bases separating them. The CDR3 is 13 amino acids. CDR3: CASSFSEPYEQYF. CDR3 in DNA: TGCGCCAGCAGCTTCTCAGAACCCTACGAGCAGTACTTC.

The chain is built from TRBV9 and TRBJ2-6; TRBD1 agrees at 8 bases. Unmatched junction bases numbered 12, after V lost 4 bases and J lost 0 bases. The germline CDR1 and CDR2 sequences are SGDLS and YYNGEE. The CDR3 spans 19 residues. DNA of the CDR3: TGTGCCAGCAGCCTTACGCCGGGACAGGAATACTCTGGGGCCAACGTCCTGACTTTC. The encoded protein is CASSLTPGQEYSGANVLTF.

The rearrangement joins TRBV19 to TRBJ2-1, with 8 nucleotides matching TRBD2. Germline trimming cut 6 bases from V and 6 bases from J; bases unmatched to any gene: 7. Germline values: CDR1 LNHDA, CDR2 SQIVND (reference sequence). The length of the CDR3 is 14 residues. CDR3 coding DNA: TGTGCCAGTAGACCGGTCGGGGGGGGCAATGAGCAGTTCTTC. The encoded protein is CASRPVGGGNEQFF. Full variable domain (rest looked up from reference TRBV19 and TRBJ2-1): DGGITQSPKYLFRKEGQNVTLSCEQNLNHDAMYWYRQDPGQGLRLIYYSQIVNDFQKGDIAEGYSVSREKKESFPLTVTSAQKNPTAFYLCASRPVGGGNEQFFGPGTRLTVL.

This sequence joins TRBV7-2 and TRBJ2-3, with 10 bases lining up with TRBD2. Losses at the gene ends were 4 bases for V and 4 bases for J; bases not matched to a gene: 8. Germline CDR1 SGHTA, CDR2 FQGNSA. The CDR3 is made up of 16 amino acids. The CDR3 spells CASSSLGLAGADTQYF. The CDR3 DNA follows: TGTGCCAGCAGCTCCTTAGGGCTAGCGGGGGCAGATACGCAGTATTTT.

V and J are TRBV12-5 and TRBJ2-7; 11 positions agree with TRBD2. Trimming at V came to 3 bases and at J to 3 bases, leaving 4 bases not matched to a gene. CDR3 length: 15 amino acids. Per the germline V gene, CDR1 is LGHNT and CDR2 is FRNRAP. CDR3 region: CASGFSGREGYEQYF. The CDR3 DNA is TGTGCTAGTGGTTTTAGCGGGAGGGAGGGCTACGAGCAGTACTTC.

The V and J genes are TRBV5-4 and TRBJ2-3; 10 nucleotides align to TRBD2. After removal of 5 bases from V and 7 bases from J, the junction contained 13 bases not matched to a gene. The V gene's germline CDR1 is SGHNT and CDR2 YYREEE (reference sequence). This CDR3 contains 16 residues. The CDR3 sequence is CASSPEAGGQSHTQYF. The CDR3 DNA is TGTGCCAGCAGTCCAGAAGCGGGGGGGCAATCGCATACGCAGTATTTT.

V is TRBV2 and J is TRBJ1-2; D remains unclear. Germline V gives CDR1 SNHLY, CDR2 FYNNEI. Trimming took 6 bases from V and 7 from J, leaving 12 bases between them. The CDR3 has 12 amino acids. The CDR3 nucleotides read TGTGCCAGCAGCCAAAGACTGGGTGGCTACACCTTC. The encoded protein is CASSQRLGGYTF.

The chain combines TRBV9 with TRBJ1-5; D is undetermined. V dropped 3 bases and J dropped 7 bases, with 11 bases sitting between them. The germline V gene encodes CDR1 SGDLS and CDR2 YYNGEE. The CDR3 sequence is 13 residues long. In DNA form, the CDR3 reads TGTGCCAGCAGCGCGGGCGAGGCGCAGCCCCAGCATTTT. Translated, it gives CASSAGEAQPQHF.

V is TRBV28 and J is TRBJ2-2; no reliable D call. V lost 6 bases and J lost 7, with 21 bases in between. Germline values: CDR1 MDHEN, CDR2 SYDVKM. The CDR3 spans 16 residues. The CDR3 sequence: CASSSAEASRVGELFF. DNA for the CDR3: TGTGCCAGCAGCAGCGCGGAAGCCTCCCGGGTCGGGGAGCTGTTTTTT.

Here the CDR3 reads CASSSPAREQYF. The DNA of the CDR3 is TGTGCCAGCAGTTCCCCGGCGCGGGAGCAGTACTTC. This chain uses TRBV27 with TRBJ2-7; D is ambiguous. The CDR3 has 12 residues. V lost 4 bases and J lost 7, with 11 bases in between. CDR1 MNHEY and CDR2 SMNVEV come from the germline V gene (reference sequence).

This sequence joins TRBV4-2 and TRBJ2-3; D possibly corresponds to TRBD2 (6 bases). Trimming cost V 3 bases and J 2 bases, with 18 bases left between them. CDR1 is LGHNA and CDR2 is YNFKEQ in the germline V gene. The CDR3 spans 17 residues. The CDR3 nucleotides read TGTGCCAGCAGCCAGGGACCGGGACTCATGATCACAGATACGCAGTATTTT. Translation: CASSQGPGLMITDTQYF.

This sequence joins TRBV7-3 and TRBJ2-1; D not certain. This CDR3 is 13 amino acids long. Germline V gene data show CDR1 as SGHTA and CDR2 as FQGTGA. Trimming stripped 3 bases from V and 6 bases from J, with 9 bases between. CDR3 coding DNA: TGTGCCAGCAGCTTTGGGATCCGCAATGAGCAGTTCTTC. It codes for CASSFGIRNEQFF.

This clone showed up just a few times. The gene calls are TRBV2 and TRBJ1-1; D is uncertain. The V gene's germline CDR1 is SNHLY and CDR2 FYNNEI. The CDR3 spans 14 residues. V dropped 4 bases and J dropped 1 base, with 10 bases sitting between them. The CDR3 region is CASSARPGNTEAFF. The CDR3 DNA reads TGTGCCAGCAGTGCGAGACCCGGGAACACTGAAGCTTTCTTT.

The chain employs TRBV29-1 and TRBJ2-7; TRBD1 is a possible D gene (6 bases). Germline CDR1 SQVTM, CDR2 ANQGSEA. The CDR3 totals 12 residues. The V end was cut by 7 bases, the J end by 2 bases, with 12 bases between. CDR3 in amino acids: CSGLTGPYEQYF. CDR3 in DNA: TGCAGCGGTCTGACAGGTCCCTACGAGCAGTACTTC.

Worth noting for this clone: One junction end disagrees with the germline gene, perhaps due to a read error. This chain links TRBV2 with TRBJ1-5; no definite D call. The CDR3 is made up of 12 amino acids. Germline CDR1 SNHLY, CDR2 FYNNEI. The CDR3 loop reads CASSKAIAPQHF. For the CDR3, the DNA is TGTGCCAGCAGTAAAGCTATCGCGCCCCAGCATTTT.

The chain is built from TRBV18 and TRBJ1-3, with D perhaps matching TRBD1 (6 bases). This CDR3 region has 14 residues. V was cut by 3 bases and J by 3 bases, with 9 bases left in between. CDR1 and CDR2 (germline): KGHSH, LQKENI. In DNA form, the CDR3 reads TGTGCCAGCTCACCCCGGACAGTTGGAAACACCATATATTTT. Protein sequence: CASSPRTVGNTIYF.

The chain links TRBV9 to TRBJ2-5; perhaps D is TRBD1 or TRBD2 (6 bases each). CDR1 is SGDLS, CDR2 YYNGEE, per germline. V was shortened by 7 bases and J by 5 bases, with 15 bases between the two germline ends. This CDR3 spans 13 amino acids. The CDR3 nucleotides read TGTGCCAGCGGCATTGGGGGGCAGGAGACCCAGTACTTC. This gives the protein CASGIGGQETQYF.